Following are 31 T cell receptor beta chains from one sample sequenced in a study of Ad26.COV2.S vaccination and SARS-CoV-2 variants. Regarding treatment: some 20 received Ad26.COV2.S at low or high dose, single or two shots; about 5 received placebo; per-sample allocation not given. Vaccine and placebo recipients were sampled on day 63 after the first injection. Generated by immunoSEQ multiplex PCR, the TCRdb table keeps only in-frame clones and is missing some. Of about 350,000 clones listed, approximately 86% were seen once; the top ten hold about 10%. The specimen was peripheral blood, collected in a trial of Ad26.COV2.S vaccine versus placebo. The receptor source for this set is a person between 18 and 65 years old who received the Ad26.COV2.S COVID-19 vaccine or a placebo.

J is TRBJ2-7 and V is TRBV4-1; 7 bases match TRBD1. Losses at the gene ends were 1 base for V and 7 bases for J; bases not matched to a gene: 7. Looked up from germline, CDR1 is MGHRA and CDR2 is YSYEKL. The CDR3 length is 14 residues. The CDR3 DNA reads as TGCGCCAGCAGCCAAGCCGGACAGGTTGGTGAGCAGTACTTC. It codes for CASSQAGQVGEQYF.

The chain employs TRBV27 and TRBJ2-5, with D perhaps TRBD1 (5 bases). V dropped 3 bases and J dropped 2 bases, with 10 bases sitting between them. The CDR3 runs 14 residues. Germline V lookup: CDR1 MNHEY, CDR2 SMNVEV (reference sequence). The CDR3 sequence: CASSFLGAQETQYF. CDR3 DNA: TGTGCCAGCAGTTTTCTAGGGGCTCAAGAGACCCAGTACTTC.

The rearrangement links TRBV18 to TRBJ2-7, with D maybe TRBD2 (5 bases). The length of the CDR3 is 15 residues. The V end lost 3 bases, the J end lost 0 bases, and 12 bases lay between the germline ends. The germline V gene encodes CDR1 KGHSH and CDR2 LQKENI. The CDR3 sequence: CASSPREKFSYEQYF. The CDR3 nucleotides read TGTGCCAGCTCACCCCGGGAAAAATTCTCCTACGAGCAGTACTTC.

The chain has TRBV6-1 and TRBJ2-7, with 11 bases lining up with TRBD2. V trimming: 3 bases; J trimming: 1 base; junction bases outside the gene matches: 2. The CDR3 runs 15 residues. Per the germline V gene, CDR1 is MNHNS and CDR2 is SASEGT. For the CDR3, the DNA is TGTGCCAGCAGTGAGGCTAGCGGGGGGTCCTACGAGCAGTACTTC. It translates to CASSEASGGSYEQYF.

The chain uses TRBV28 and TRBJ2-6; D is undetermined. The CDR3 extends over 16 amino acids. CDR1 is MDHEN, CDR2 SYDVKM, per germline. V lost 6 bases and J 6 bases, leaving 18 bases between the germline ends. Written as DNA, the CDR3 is TGTGCCAGCAGCCCCCTCGTTGATCTGGAGGCCAACGTCCTGACTTTC. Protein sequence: CASSPLVDLEANVLTF.

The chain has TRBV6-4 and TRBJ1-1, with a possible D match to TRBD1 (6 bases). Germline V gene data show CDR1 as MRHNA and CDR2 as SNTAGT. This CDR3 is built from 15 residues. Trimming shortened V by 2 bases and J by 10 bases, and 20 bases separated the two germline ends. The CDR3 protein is CASSDGNTGSVGAFF. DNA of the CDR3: TGTGCCAGCAGTGACGGAAACACAGGGTCGGTCGGAGCTTTCTTT.

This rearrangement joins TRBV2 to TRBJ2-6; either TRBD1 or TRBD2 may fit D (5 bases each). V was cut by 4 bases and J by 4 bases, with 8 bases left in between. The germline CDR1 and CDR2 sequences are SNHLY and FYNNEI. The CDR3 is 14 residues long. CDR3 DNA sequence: TGTGCCAGCAGTGGAGGGGTAGGGGCCAACGTCCTGACTTTC. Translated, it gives CASSGGVGANVLTF.

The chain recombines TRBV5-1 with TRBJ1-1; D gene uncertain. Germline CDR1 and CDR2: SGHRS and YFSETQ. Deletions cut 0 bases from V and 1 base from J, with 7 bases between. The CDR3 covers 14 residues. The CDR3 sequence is CASSLGSSNTEAFF. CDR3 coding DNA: TGCGCCAGCAGCTTGGGGAGCTCGAACACTGAAGCTTTCTTT.

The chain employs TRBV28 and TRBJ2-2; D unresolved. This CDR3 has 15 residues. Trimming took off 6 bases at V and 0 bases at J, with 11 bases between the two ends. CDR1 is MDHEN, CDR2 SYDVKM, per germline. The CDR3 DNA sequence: TGTGCCAGCAGCTCGGGCAGCGCGAACACCGGGGAGCTGTTTTTT. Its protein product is CASSSGSANTGELFF. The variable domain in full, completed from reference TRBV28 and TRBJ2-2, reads DVKVTQSSRYLVKRTGEKVFLECVQDMDHENMFWYRQDPGLGLRLIYFSYDVKMKEKGDIPEGYSVSREKKERFSLILESASTNQTSMYLCASSSGSANTGELFFGEGSRLTVL.

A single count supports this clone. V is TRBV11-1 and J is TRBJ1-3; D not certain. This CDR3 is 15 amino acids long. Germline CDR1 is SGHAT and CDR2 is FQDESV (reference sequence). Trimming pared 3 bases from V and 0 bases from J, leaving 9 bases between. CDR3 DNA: TGTGCCAGCAGCTTGGCAGGCAGCTCTGGAAACACCATATATTTT. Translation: CASSLAGSSGNTIYF. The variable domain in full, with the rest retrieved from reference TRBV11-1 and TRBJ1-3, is EAEVAQSPRYKITEKSQAVAFWCDPISGHATLYWYRQILGQGPELLVQFQDESVVDDSQLPKDRFSAERLKGVDSTLKIQPAELGDSAMYLCASSLAGSSGNTIYFGEGSWLTVV.

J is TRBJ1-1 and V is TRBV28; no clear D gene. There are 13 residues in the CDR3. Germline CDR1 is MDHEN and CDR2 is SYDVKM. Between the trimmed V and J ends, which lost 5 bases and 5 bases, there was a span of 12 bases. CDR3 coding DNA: TGTGCCAGCAGTAGGTCACCCAGGACTGAAGCTTTCTTT. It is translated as CASSRSPRTEAFF.

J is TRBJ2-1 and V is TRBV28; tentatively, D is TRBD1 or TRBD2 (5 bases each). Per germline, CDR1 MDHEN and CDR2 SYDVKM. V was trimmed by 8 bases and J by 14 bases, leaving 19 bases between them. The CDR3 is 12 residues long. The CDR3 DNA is TGTGCCAGCGAGAATAAGCTGGGGGTGAAGTTCTTC. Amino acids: CASENKLGVKFF.

In nucleotides, the CDR3 is TGTGCCAGCAGCCAAGAACGCGGTTACGAGCAGTACTTC. It translates to CASSQERGYEQYF. The V and J genes are TRBV4-2 and TRBJ2-7; D remains unclear. Trimming took off 0 bases at V and 4 bases at J, with 7 bases between the two ends. Looked up from germline, CDR1 is LGHNA and CDR2 is YNFKEQ. The length of the CDR3 is 13 residues.

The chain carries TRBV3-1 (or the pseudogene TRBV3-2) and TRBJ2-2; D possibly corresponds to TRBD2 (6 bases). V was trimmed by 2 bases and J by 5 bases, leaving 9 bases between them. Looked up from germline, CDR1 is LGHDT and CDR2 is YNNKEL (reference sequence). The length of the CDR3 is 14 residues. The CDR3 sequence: CASSQRGETGELFF. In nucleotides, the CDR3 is TGTGCCAGCAGCCAACGCGGGGAAACCGGGGAGCTGTTTTTT.

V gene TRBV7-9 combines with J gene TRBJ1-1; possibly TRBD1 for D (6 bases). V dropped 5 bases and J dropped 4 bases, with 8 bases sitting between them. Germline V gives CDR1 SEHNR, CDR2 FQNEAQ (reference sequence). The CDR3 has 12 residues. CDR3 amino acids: CASSTGITEAFF. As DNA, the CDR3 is TGTGCCAGCAGCACAGGGATCACTGAAGCTTTCTTT. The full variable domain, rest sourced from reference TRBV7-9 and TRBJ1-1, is DTGVSQNPRHKITKRGQNVTFRCDPISEHNRLYWYRQTLGQGPEFLTYFQNEAQLEKSRLLSDRFSAERPKGSFSTLEIQRTEQGDSAMYLCASSTGITEAFFGQGTRLTVV.

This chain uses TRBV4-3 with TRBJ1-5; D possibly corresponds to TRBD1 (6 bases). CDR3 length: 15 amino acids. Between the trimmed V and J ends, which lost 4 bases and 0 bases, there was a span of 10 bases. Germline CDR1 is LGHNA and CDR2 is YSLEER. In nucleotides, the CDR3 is TGCGCCAGCAGCCTGGACAGCCATAGCAATCAGCCCCAGCATTTT. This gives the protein CASSLDSHSNQPQHF.

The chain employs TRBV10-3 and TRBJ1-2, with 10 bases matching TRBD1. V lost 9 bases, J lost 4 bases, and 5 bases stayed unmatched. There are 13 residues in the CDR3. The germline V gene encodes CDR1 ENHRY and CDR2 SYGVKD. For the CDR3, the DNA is TGTGCCATGGAAGGACAGGGGGGCTATGGCTACACCTTC. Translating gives CAMEGQGGYGYTF.

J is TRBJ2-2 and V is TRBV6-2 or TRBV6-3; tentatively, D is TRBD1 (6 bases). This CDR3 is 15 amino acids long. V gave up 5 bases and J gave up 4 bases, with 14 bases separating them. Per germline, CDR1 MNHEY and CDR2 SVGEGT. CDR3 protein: CASSTGQRSTGELFF. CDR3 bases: TGTGCCAGCAGTACGGGACAAAGGAGCACCGGGGAGCTGTTTTTT.

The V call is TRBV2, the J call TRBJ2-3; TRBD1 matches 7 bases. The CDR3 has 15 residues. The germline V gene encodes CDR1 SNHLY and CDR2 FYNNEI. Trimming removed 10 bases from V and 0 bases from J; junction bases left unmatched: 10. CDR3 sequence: CATIRRQGSTDTQYF. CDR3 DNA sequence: TGTGCCACCATACGTCGACAGGGTAGCACAGATACGCAGTATTTT.

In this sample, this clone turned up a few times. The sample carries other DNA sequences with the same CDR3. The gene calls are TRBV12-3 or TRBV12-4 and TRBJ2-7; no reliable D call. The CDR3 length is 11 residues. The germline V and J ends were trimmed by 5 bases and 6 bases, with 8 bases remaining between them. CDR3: CASSPAFEQYF. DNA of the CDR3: TGTGCCAGCAGTCCGGCTTTCGAGCAGTACTTC.

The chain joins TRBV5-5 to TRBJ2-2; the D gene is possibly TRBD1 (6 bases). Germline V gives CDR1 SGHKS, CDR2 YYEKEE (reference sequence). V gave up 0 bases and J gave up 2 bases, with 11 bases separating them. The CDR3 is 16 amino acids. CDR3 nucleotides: TGTGCCAGCAGCTTGGAGGCAGGGGCAAACACCGGGGAGCTGTTTTTT. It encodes CASSLEAGANTGELFF.

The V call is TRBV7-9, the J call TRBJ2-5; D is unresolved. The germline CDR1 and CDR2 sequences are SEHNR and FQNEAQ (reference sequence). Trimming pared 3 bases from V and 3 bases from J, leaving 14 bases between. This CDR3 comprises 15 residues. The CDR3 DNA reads TGTGCCAGCAGCTTGGGCCGTGACCGTAAAGAGACCCAGTACTTC. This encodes CASSLGRDRKETQYF.

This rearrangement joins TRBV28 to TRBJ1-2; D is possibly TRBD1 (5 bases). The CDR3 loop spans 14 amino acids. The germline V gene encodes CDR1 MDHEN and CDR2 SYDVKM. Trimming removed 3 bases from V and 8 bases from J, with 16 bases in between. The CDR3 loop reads CASSFFDWGSGYTF. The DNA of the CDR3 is TGTGCCAGCAGTTTCTTCGATTGGGGGAGCGGCTACACCTTC.

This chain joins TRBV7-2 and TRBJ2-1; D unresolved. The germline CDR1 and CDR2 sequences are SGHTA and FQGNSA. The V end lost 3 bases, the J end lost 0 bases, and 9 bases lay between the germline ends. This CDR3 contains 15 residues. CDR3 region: CASSLTVSSYNEQFF. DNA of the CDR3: TGTGCCAGCAGCTTGACGGTGAGCTCCTACAATGAGCAGTTCTTC.

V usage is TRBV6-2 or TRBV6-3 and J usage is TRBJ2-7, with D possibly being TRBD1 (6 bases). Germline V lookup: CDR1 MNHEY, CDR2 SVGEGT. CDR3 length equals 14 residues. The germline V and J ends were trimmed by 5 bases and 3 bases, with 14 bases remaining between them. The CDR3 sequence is CASSRSGASYEQYF. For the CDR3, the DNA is TGTGCCAGCAGTAGATCAGGGGCGAGCTACGAGCAGTACTTC.

The CDR3 region is CASSLRNLNTQYF. CDR3 DNA: TGTGCCAGCAGCTTGAGAAACCTGAATACGCAGTATTTT. J is TRBJ2-3 and V is TRBV7-9, with D uncertain. The CDR3 has 13 residues. V gave up 3 bases and J gave up 7 bases, with 11 bases separating them. Looked up from germline, CDR1 is SEHNR and CDR2 is FQNEAQ (reference sequence).

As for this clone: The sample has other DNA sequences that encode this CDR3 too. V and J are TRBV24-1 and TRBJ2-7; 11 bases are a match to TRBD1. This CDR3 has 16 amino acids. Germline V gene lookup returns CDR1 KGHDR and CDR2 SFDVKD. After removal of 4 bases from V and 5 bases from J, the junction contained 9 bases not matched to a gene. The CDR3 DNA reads TGTGCCACCAGTGACCCATCCGGGACAGGGGGAAACGAGCAGTACTTC. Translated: CATSDPSGTGGNEQYF.

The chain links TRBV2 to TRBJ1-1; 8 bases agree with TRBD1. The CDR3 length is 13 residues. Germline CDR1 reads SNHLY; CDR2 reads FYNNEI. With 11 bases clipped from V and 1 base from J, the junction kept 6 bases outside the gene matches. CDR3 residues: CAGQTGANTEAFF. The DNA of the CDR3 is TGTGCCGGCCAGACAGGGGCGAACACTGAAGCTTTCTTT.

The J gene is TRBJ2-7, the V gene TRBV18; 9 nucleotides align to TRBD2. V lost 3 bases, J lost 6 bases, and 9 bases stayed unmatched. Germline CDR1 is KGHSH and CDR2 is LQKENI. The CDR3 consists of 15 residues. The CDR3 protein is CASSPREGSTPEQYF. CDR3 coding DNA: TGTGCCAGCTCACCGCGGGAGGGGTCCACTCCCGAGCAGTACTTC.

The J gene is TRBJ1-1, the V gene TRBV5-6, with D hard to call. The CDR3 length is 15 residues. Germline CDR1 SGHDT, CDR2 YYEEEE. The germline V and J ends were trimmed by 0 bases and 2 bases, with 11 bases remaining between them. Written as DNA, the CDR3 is TGTGCCAGCAGCTTGGTCTGGAACCCAAACACTGAAGCTTTCTTT. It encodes CASSLVWNPNTEAFF.

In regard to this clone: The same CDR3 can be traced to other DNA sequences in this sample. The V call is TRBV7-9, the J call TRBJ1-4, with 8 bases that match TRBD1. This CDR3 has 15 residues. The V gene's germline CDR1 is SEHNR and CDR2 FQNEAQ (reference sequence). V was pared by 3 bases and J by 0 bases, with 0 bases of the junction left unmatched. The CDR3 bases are TGTGCCAGCAGCTTGGGACAGGCAACTAATGAAAAACTGTTTTTT. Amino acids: CASSLGQATNEKLFF.